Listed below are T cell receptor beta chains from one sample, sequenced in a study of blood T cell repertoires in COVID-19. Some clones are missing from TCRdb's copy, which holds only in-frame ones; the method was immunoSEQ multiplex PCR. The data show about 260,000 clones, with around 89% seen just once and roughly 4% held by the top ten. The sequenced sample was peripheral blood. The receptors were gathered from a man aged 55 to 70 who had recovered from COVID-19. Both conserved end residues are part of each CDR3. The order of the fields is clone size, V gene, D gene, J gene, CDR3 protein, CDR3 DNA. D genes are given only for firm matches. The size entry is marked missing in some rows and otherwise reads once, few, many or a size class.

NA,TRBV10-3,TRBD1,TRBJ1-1,CAIREGTVNTEAFF,TGTGCCATCAGGGAAGGGACAGTAAACACTGAAGCTTTCTTT
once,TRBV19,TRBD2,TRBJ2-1,CASSRLAGPGDEQFF,TGTGCCAGTAGTAGACTAGCGGGCCCTGGGGATGAGCAGTTCTTC
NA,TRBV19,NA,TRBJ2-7,CASSIVGAVGEQYF,TGTGCCAGTAGTATAGTAGGGGCCGTGGGGGAGCAGTACTTC
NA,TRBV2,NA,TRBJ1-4,CASSTPFRRAATNEKLFF,TGTGCCAGCAGTACCCCGTTTAGGAGGGCAGCAACTAATGAAAAACTGTTTTTT
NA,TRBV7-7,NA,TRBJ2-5,CASSSGGQETQYF,TGTGCTAGCAGCTCCGGGGGTCAAGAGACCCAGTACTTC
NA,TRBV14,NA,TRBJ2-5,CASSDGLTGTQYF,TGTGCCAGCAGCGATGGACTCACGGGGACCCAGTACTTC
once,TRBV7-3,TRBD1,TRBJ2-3,CASSGTGGADTQYF,TGTGCCAGCAGCGGCACAGGGGGCGCAGATACGCAGTATTTT
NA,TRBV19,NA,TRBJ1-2,CASSTGSTLLSYGYTF,TGTGCCAGTAGTACCGGGTCCACCCTCTTATCCTATGGCTACACCTTC
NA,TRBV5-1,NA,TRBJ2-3,CASSLGGATDTQYF,TGCGCCAGCAGCTTAGGGGGGGCCACAGATACGCAGTATTTT
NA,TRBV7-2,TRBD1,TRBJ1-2,CASSTNRGRGYGYTF,TGTGCCAGCAGCACCAACAGGGGGCGCGGGTATGGCTACACCTTC
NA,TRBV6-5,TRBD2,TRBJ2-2,CASSYWTSGNTGELFF,TGTGCCAGCAGTTACTGGACTAGCGGGAACACCGGGGAGCTGTTTTTT
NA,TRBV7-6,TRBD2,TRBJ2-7,CASSLALTGGDDRDEQYF,TGTGCCAGCAGCTTAGCATTAACGGGGGGAGACGATCGGGACGAGCAGTACTTC
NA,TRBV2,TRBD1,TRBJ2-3,CASRPTGARGDTQYF,TGTGCCAGCAGACCCACAGGGGCCCGAGGAGATACGCAGTATTTT
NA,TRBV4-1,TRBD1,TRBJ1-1,CASSQLWTGAMNTEAFF,TGCGCCAGCAGCCAACTCTGGACAGGGGCTATGAACACTGAAGCTTTCTTT
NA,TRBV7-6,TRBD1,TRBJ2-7,CASSLDQGAPYEQYF,TGTGCCAGCAGCTTAGATCAGGGGGCCCCCTACGAGCAGTACTTC
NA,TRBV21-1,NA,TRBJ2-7,CASSTDEQYF,TGTGCCAGCAGCACTGACGAGCAGTACTTC
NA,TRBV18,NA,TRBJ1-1,CASSPSTGNTEAFF,TGTGCCAGCTCACCGTCGACAGGAAACACTGAAGCTTTCTTT
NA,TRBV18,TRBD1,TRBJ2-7,CASSHDRGGFYEQYF,TGTGCCAGCTCACACGACAGGGGCGGATTTTACGAGCAGTACTTC
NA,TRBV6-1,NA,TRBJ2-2,CASTYGGLAGELFF,TGTGCCAGCACCTACGGGGGTTTGGCCGGGGAGCTGTTTTTT
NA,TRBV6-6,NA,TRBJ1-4,CASSYAAGEKLFF,TGTGCCAGCAGTTACGCGGCTGGGGAAAAACTGTTTTTT
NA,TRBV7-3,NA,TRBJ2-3,CASSLTPWQGGLTDTQYF,TGTGCCAGCAGCTTAACTCCTTGGCAAGGCGGACTCACAGATACGCAGTATTTT
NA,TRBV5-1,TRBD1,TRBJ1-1,CASSSGTENTEAFF,TGCGCCAGCAGCTCAGGGACAGAGAACACTGAAGCTTTCTTT
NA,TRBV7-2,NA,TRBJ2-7,CASSLGGPYEQYF,TGTGCCAGCAGCTTAGGGGGGCCCTACGAGCAGTACTTC
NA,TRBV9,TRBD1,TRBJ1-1,CASSVATGGQGGTEAFF,TGTGCCAGCAGCGTAGCTACAGGGGGACAGGGTGGCACTGAAGCTTTCTTT
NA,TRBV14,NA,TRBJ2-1,CASSQVWGQGRDNEQFF,TGTGCCAGCAGCCAAGTTTGGGGCCAGGGAAGGGACAATGAGCAGTTCTTC
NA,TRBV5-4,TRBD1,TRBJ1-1,CASSWGQGANTEAFF,TGTGCCAGCAGCTGGGGGCAGGGGGCGAACACTGAAGCTTTCTTT
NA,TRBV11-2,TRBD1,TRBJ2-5,CASSPSGQGAVETQYF,TGTGCCAGCAGCCCCTCCGGTCAGGGGGCGGTGGAGACCCAGTACTTC
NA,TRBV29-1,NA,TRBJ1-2,CSVPLGNGYTF,TGCAGCGTTCCACTAGGGAATGGCTACACCTTC
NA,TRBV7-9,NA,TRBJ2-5,CASSVKETQYF,TGTGCCAGCAGCGTCAAAGAGACCCAGTACTTC
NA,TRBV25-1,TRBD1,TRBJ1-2,CASSPPGGYGYTF,TGTGCCAGCAGTCCTCCAGGGGGCTATGGCTACACCTTC
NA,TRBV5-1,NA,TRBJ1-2,CASSFSGSGYTF,TGCGCCAGCAGCTTTTCAGGGTCCGGCTACACCTTC
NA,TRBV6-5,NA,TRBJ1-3,CASHRPGPQEYTIYF,TGTGCCAGCCACCGTCCAGGGCCCCAGGAGTACACCATATATTTT
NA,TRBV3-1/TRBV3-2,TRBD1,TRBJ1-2,CASSLTSGTGAYGYTF,TGTGCCAGCAGCCTCACATCCGGGACAGGGGCCTATGGCTACACCTTC
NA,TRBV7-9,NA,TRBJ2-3,CASSDTAGIDTQYF,TGTGCCAGCAGTGATACCGCGGGGATAGATACGCAGTATTTT
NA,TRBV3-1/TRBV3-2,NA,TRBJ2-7,CASSQTSYEQYF,TGTGCCAGCAGCCAAACATCCTACGAGCAGTACTTC
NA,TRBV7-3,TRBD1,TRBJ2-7,CASSLGQGGEQYF,TGTGCCAGCAGCTTAGGACAGGGTGGCGAGCAGTACTTC
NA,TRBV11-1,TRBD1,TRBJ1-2,CASRKTGTGVYGYTF,TGTGCCAGCAGGAAAACCGGGACAGGGGTCTATGGCTACACCTTC
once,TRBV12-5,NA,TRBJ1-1,CASGFADSTEAFF,TGTGCTAGTGGTTTTGCGGACAGCACTGAAGCTTTCTTT
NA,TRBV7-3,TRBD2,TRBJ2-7,CASSLGLAGGLEQYF,TGTGCCAGCAGCTTAGGACTAGCGGGGGGACTCGAGCAGTACTTC